Presented here are 5 T cell receptor beta chains from one specimen sequenced in a study of cytomegalovirus exposure and HLA in healthy donors. Primers: 60 Vbeta forward and 13 Jbeta reverse. The table came from immunoSEQ multiplex PCR; TCRdb's copy has only in-frame clones and leaves some out. The sample has fewer than 110,000 clones, 55% to 85% seen once. The sequencing sample was made of PBMCs. The receptor source for this set is a man in his thirties or forties in good health and CMV-seronegative.

The chain combines TRBV7-2 with TRBJ1-2; the D gene is possibly TRBD1 (6 bases). The V gene lost 5 bases and the J gene lost 1 base, with 20 bases spanning the gap. Looked up from germline, CDR1 is SGHTA and CDR2 is FQGNSA. The CDR3 covers 17 residues. The CDR3 loop reads CASSRGPGVVFNYGYTF. CDR3 nucleotides: TGTGCCAGCAGCCGGGGCCCAGGGGTAGTCTTTAACTATGGCTACACCTTC.

V is TRBV6-1 and J is TRBJ1-1, with a tentative D call TRBD1 (5 bases). The CDR3 spans 13 residues. Germline V gene data show CDR1 as MNHNS and CDR2 as SASEGT. V lost 6 bases to trimming and J lost 5 bases, with 13 bases between them. The CDR3 nucleotides are TGTGCCAGCAGACGGGGGTCTGGAACTGAAGCTTTCTTT. Its protein is CASRRGSGTEAFF.

This clone was seen just once. The chain has TRBV11-3 and TRBJ2-1, with D possibly being TRBD2 (5 bases). Germline CDR1 reads SGHNT; CDR2 reads YENEEA. CDR3 length equals 14 residues. V was trimmed by 0 bases and J by 3 bases, leaving 6 bases between them. The CDR3 loop reads CASSLERDYNEQFF. CDR3 in DNA: TGTGCCAGCAGCTTAGAACGGGACTACAATGAGCAGTTCTTC.

The chain employs TRBV5-1 and TRBJ2-4; the match to TRBD1 covers 8 bases. The CDR3 runs 16 residues. Trimming took 4 bases from V and 0 from J; bases not matched to a gene: 6. Germline CDR1 is SGHRS and CDR2 is YFSETQ. The CDR3 DNA sequence: TGCGCCAGCAGCCCCGGACAGGGCCTAGCCAAAAACATTCAGTACTTC. This sequence encodes CASSPGQGLAKNIQYF.

This chain uses TRBV11-1 with TRBJ2-4, with 10 bases matching TRBD2. CDR3 length equals 15 residues. Germline CDR1 and CDR2: SGHAT and FQDESV (reference sequence). Trimming cost V 3 bases and J 7 bases; bases outside gene matches: 6. The DNA for the CDR3 is TGTGCCAGCAGCTTGATTGCTAGCGGGAGCAACATTCAGTACTTC. Encoded protein: CASSLIASGSNIQYF.